The 25 T cell receptor beta chains below all came from one sample that was sequenced in a study of Graves' ophthalmopathy and Graves' hyperthyroidism. The authors amplified TCR beta CDR3 regions from RNA transcripts. Second-round multiplex PCR came after a first-round RT-PCR that employed HTBI primers. TCRdb ran MiXCR on the multiplex PCR reads and lists one entry per CDR3 protein. This table holds 650,000 to 900,000 distinct CDR3 sequences, roughly 40% found once. Source material: peripheral blood. These receptors all stem from an adult man with Graves' ophthalmopathy.

This clonotype was detected a few times. The V and J genes are TRBV6-5 and TRBJ2-7; D is perhaps TRBD2 (6 bases). CDR3 length: 15 amino acids. The V gene lost 4 bases and the J gene lost 3 bases, with 16 bases spanning the gap. Germline assignment: CDR1 MNHEY and CDR2 SVGAGI. The CDR3 coding sequence is TGTGCCAGCAGTTTCAACCGGGACTCAAACTACGAGCAGTACTTC. It codes for CASSFNRDSNYEQYF.

This chain joins TRBV7-9 and TRBJ2-2; no firm D call. V lost 5 bases and J 5 bases, leaving 12 bases between the germline ends. Germline V gene data show CDR1 as SEHNR and CDR2 as FQNEAQ (reference sequence). This CDR3 has 14 residues. CDR3 bases: TGTGCCAGCAGCCTGAGTTACGGAACCGGGGAGCTGTTTTTT. It specifies CASSLSYGTGELFF.

The gene calls are TRBV20-1 and TRBJ1-1; TRBD1 might be the D (5 bases). This CDR3 region has 13 residues. V dropped 1 base and J dropped 1 base, with 7 bases sitting between them. Germline values: CDR1 DFQATT, CDR2 SNEGSKA (reference sequence). The CDR3 here is CSARVGGNTEAFF. In DNA form, the CDR3 reads TGCAGTGCTAGAGTCGGGGGGAACACTGAAGCTTTCTTT.

V usage is TRBV7-7 and J usage is TRBJ2-2; D is perhaps TRBD1 (6 bases). This CDR3 is built from 15 residues. The V gene lost 5 bases and the J gene lost 3 bases, with 13 bases spanning the gap. Germline assignment: CDR1 SSHAT and CDR2 FNYEAQ (reference sequence). CDR3 amino acids: CASSPKTGYTGELFF. CDR3 DNA: TGTGCCAGCAGCCCTAAAACAGGGTACACCGGGGAGCTGTTTTTT.

The chain employs TRBV7-9 and TRBJ2-7; the match to TRBD2 covers 7 bases. Germline CDR1 is SEHNR and CDR2 is FQNEAQ (reference sequence). J was trimmed by 3 bases and V by 9 bases; bases with no gene match: 14. CDR3 length equals 15 residues. CDR3: CASSIGLAAFYEQYF. The CDR3 bases are TGTGCCAGTAGTATAGGTCTAGCGGCATTCTACGAGCAGTACTTC.

The V and J genes are TRBV9 and TRBJ1-2, with D tentatively TRBD1 (6 bases). Germline V gene sequence: CDR1 SGDLS, CDR2 YYNGEE. The CDR3 has 15 residues. V dropped 3 bases and J dropped 4 bases, with 16 bases sitting between them. The CDR3 DNA is TGTGCCAGCAGCGCTGGGGGCAGGGAGCCCTATGGCTACACCTTC. Its translation is CASSAGGREPYGYTF.

V is TRBV7-9 and J is TRBJ1-1, with a tentative D call TRBD1 (6 bases). Trimming left V 5 bases short and J 2 bases short, with 12 bases between. The CDR3 covers 14 residues. Per the germline V gene, CDR1 is SEHNR and CDR2 is FQNEAQ (reference sequence). CDR3 region: CASSPNRDNTEAFF. The CDR3 DNA is TGTGCCAGCAGCCCAAACAGGGACAACACTGAAGCTTTCTTT. The complete variable domain, with remaining parts taken from reference TRBV7-9 and TRBJ1-1, reads DTGVSQNPRHKITKRGQNVTFRCDPISEHNRLYWYRQTLGQGPEFLTYFQNEAQLEKSRLLSDRFSAERPKGSFSTLEIQRTEQGDSAMYLCASSPNRDNTEAFFGQGTRLTVV.

At least ten counts were recorded for this clonotype. The J gene is TRBJ2-7, the V gene TRBV2; D call uncertain. V was pared by 9 bases and J by 5 bases, with 14 bases between. CDR1 and CDR2 from the germline V gene are SNHLY and FYNNEI. This CDR3 has 12 residues. This CDR3 is CASRYSLHEQYF. The CDR3, as DNA: TGTGCCAGTAGATACAGCCTCCACGAGCAGTACTTC.

V usage is TRBV20-1 and J usage is TRBJ2-5; tentative D call: TRBD1 (6 bases). From germline, CDR1 is DFQATT and CDR2 SNEGSKA (reference sequence). The ends were cut back, 0 bases at V and 7 bases at J, with 18 bases in the middle. This CDR3 is built from 15 residues. CDR3 nucleotide sequence: TGCAGTGCTAGAGATAGTCGCAGGGGCCCAGGGACCCAGTACTTC. Protein sequence: CSARDSRRGPGTQYF.

A few counts support this clonotype. CDR3 amino acids: CASSQGGGGPDTQYF. The CDR3 DNA reads as TGTGCCAGCAGCCAAGGGGGGGGAGGCCCAGATACGCAGTATTTT. This chain connects TRBV4-2 to TRBJ2-3; 7 bases line up with TRBD2. Germline lookup yields CDR1 LGHNA and CDR2 YNFKEQ. V lost 1 base, J lost 4 bases, and 5 bases stayed unmatched. The CDR3 totals 15 residues.

A note on this clonotype: The junction differs from germline at one of its ends, possibly a read error. V gene TRBV4-1 combines with J gene TRBJ2-5; 9 bases are a match to TRBD1. Germline lookup yields CDR1 MGHRA and CDR2 YSYEKL. The CDR3 runs 14 residues. CDR3 loop: CASNPTGGTETQYF. The CDR3 region has the DNA TGTGCCAGCAACCCGACAGGGGGGACGGAGACCCAGTACTTC.

This clonotype was counted between two and nine times. J is TRBJ2-2 and V is TRBV19; D unresolved. V gave up 10 bases and J gave up 6 bases, with 21 bases separating them. Looked up from germline, CDR1 is LNHDA and CDR2 is SQIVND (reference sequence). The CDR3 is 15 residues long. The CDR3 protein is CATKRHDTRSGELFF. The DNA of the CDR3 is TGTGCCACCAAGAGGCACGACACGCGATCCGGGGAGCTGTTTTTT.

This clonotype appeared once. A junction boundary mismatches the germline segment, possibly from a read error. The CDR3 DNA reads as TGTGCCATCAGTAGGATAGGGGGAGTGAGTCAGCCCCAGCATTTT. Amino acids: CAISRIGGVSQPQHF. V gene TRBV24-1 combines with J gene TRBJ1-5; D may be TRBD1 (6 bases). CDR1 is KGHDR, CDR2 SFDVKD, per germline. The CDR3 loop spans 15 amino acids.

This clonotype occurred a few times. V is TRBV7-9 and J is TRBJ2-3; 7 nucleotides align to TRBD2. V was pared by 7 bases and J by 4 bases, with 11 bases of the junction left unmatched. Germline CDR1 and CDR2: SEHNR and FQNEAQ (reference sequence). The CDR3 contains 15 residues. CDR3 sequence: CASTPWGGSSDTQYF. DNA of the CDR3: TGTGCCAGCACCCCGTGGGGCGGGAGCTCAGATACGCAGTATTTT.

This clonotype has at least ten counts. The chain is built from TRBV7-9 and TRBJ2-7; D possibly corresponds to TRBD1 (5 bases). Trimming removed 1 base from V and 6 bases from J, with 13 bases in between. The CDR3 consists of 14 residues. Germline CDR1 is SEHNR and CDR2 is FQNEAQ (reference sequence). CDR3 residues: CASSLGRDQGEQYF. The DNA of the CDR3 is TGTGCCAGCAGCTTAGGCAGGGATCAAGGCGAGCAGTACTTC.

This clonotype was found a few times. One junction end does not reproduce the germline sequence, and a read error may be involved. The chain couples TRBV4-1 to TRBJ1-2; 11 bases are shared with TRBD1. The CDR3 extends over 16 amino acids. Looked up from germline, CDR1 is MGHRA and CDR2 is YSYEKL. The CDR3: CASSQDRTGGGYGYTF. Here the CDR3 DNA reads TGTGCCAGCAGCCAAGACCGGACAGGGGGCGGCTATGGCTACACCTTC.

The rearrangement uses TRBV6-1 and TRBJ1-1; the match to TRBD1 covers 9 bases. The CDR3 loop spans 15 amino acids. V lost 2 bases and J lost 6; bases outside the gene matches: 7. The germline CDR1 and CDR2 sequences are MNHNS and SASEGT. In nucleotides, the CDR3 is TGTGCCAGCAGTGAATTGGGGACAGGGAGTTCTGAAGCTTTCTTT. This gives the protein CASSELGTGSSEAFF.

This clonotype was observed a handful of times. V gene TRBV7-9 combines with J gene TRBJ2-7, with 12 bases that match TRBD2. Germline CDR1 SEHNR, CDR2 FQNEAQ (reference sequence). The CDR3 spans 14 residues. Trimming cost V 5 bases and J 5 bases; bases outside gene matches: 4. The CDR3 sequence: CASSPSGRADEQYF. The CDR3 coding sequence is TGTGCCAGCAGCCCTAGCGGGAGGGCCGACGAGCAGTACTTC.

The table lists this clonotype with a count of one. This may come from a read error, since a much larger clone is one base off. The V and J genes are TRBV20-1 and TRBJ2-7; a possible D gene is TRBD1 (6 bases). The V gene lost 5 bases and the J gene lost 4 bases, with 12 bases spanning the gap. This CDR3 has 12 residues. Germline CDR1 DFQATT, CDR2 SNEGSKA (reference sequence). CDR3 sequence (DNA): TGCAGTGCTTTGGACAGATTTTACGAGCAGTACGTC. As protein: CSALDRFYEQYV.

This rearrangement joins TRBV14 to TRBJ2-7; 10 bases line up with TRBD2. The CDR3 has 17 residues. From germline, CDR1 is SGHDN and CDR2 FVKESK. With 0 bases clipped from V and 3 bases from J, the junction kept 8 bases outside the gene matches. The chain's CDR3 is CASSQDRSGGALYEQYF. In DNA form, the CDR3 reads TGTGCCAGCAGCCAAGATAGAAGCGGGGGGGCTCTCTACGAGCAGTACTTC.

The V call is TRBV4-1, the J call TRBJ1-2; perhaps TRBD1 as D (5 bases). The CDR3 contains 15 residues. V shed 0 bases and J shed 5 bases, with 13 bases lying between them. The germline gives CDR1 MGHRA, CDR2 YSYEKL. CDR3 bases: TGCGCCAGCAGCCAAGATTTTCAGGGTGGTTATGGCTACACCTTC. It translates to CASSQDFQGGYGYTF.

The chain uses TRBV7-9 and TRBJ1-3; D is possibly TRBD1 (5 bases). V lost 5 bases to trimming and J lost 0 bases, with 23 bases between them. Germline CDR1 is SEHNR and CDR2 is FQNEAQ (reference sequence). The CDR3 consists of 19 residues. CDR3 sequence: CASSPPVGARQSSGNTIYF. The CDR3 DNA reads as TGTGCCAGCAGCCCGCCTGTGGGCGCTCGACAGAGCTCTGGAAACACCATATATTTT.

The V and J genes are TRBV20-1 and TRBJ2-5, with 8 positions matching TRBD2. Germline V CDR1 and CDR2: DFQATT, SNEGSKA (reference sequence). The junction had 13 bases not matched to a gene; V was cut back by 7 bases and J by 3 bases. CDR3 size: 15 residues. Here the CDR3 reads CSVSASGAGEETQYF. DNA for the CDR3: TGCAGTGTTTCAGCGTCGGGAGCGGGGGAAGAGACCCAGTACTTC.

The rearrangement uses TRBV2 and TRBJ2-5, with 10 positions matching TRBD1. This CDR3 contains 16 residues. Per germline, CDR1 SNHLY and CDR2 FYNNEI. V lost 3 bases, J lost 5 bases, and 9 bases stayed unmatched. CDR3 coding DNA: TGTGCCAGCAGTGAGGACAGGGGGAAGGCCGGGGAGACCCAGTACTTC. It is translated as CASSEDRGKAGETQYF.

The CDR3 region has the DNA TGCAGCGTTGAAAGGTTTGCAGGGGAGCTGTTTTTT. As protein: CSVERFAGELFF. The chain recombines TRBV29-1 with TRBJ2-2; D gene ambiguous. Germline V gives CDR1 SQVTM, CDR2 ANQGSEA. This CDR3 has 12 amino acids. V was cut by 2 bases and J by 8 bases, with 9 bases left in between.